These 17 T cell receptor beta chains share one sample of origin, sequenced in a study of shared clonotypes between healthy human individuals. Only in-frame clones appear in the TCRdb table, and some are missing; sequencing was by immunoSEQ multiplex PCR. This sample yields just over 2,000,000 clones, of which roughly 95% are seen a single time; roughly 0.13% belongs to the top ten. What was sequenced was naive CD4+ T cells sorted from blood. Subset in this sample: CD45RA+ positively selected. These receptors were collected from a man aged 18 to 35 in good health.

This clone was seen once. The chain employs TRBV6-6 and TRBJ2-3; TRBD1 agrees at 10 bases. The germline V gene encodes CDR1 MNHNY and CDR2 SVGAGI (reference sequence). CDR3 length equals 15 residues. The V segment lost 11 bases and the J segment 0 bases; nucleotides outside the gene matches: 8. The DNA for the CDR3 is TGTGCCGCTCGGACAGGGGGATCTAGCACAGATACGCAGTATTTT. Its translation: CAARTGGSSTDTQYF.

This sequence joins TRBV4-1 and TRBJ2-5; 13 positions agree with TRBD2. CDR1 is MGHRA, CDR2 YSYEKL, per germline. Trimming took 4 bases from V and 4 from J; bases not matched to a gene: 6. CDR3 size: 16 residues. The chain's CDR3 is CASSPMGLAGRETQYF. DNA for the CDR3: TGCGCCAGCAGCCCGATGGGACTAGCGGGAAGAGAGACCCAGTACTTC.

This sequence joins TRBV13 and TRBJ2-4, with TRBD2 identical over 7 bases. Germline V gene sequence: CDR1 PRHDT, CDR2 FYEKMQ (reference sequence). Losses at the gene ends were 1 base for V and 4 bases for J; bases not matched to a gene: 13. This CDR3 contains 18 residues. This chain's CDR3 is CASSLEKNRGAGKNIQYF. The DNA for the CDR3 is TGTGCCAGCAGCTTAGAAAAGAACCGAGGAGCGGGAAAAAACATTCAGTACTTC.

The V call is TRBV5-6, the J call TRBJ2-2, with TRBD2 matching over 8 bases. CDR3 length: 17 amino acids. Germline-derived CDR1 and CDR2 are SGHDT and YYEEEE. V was clipped by 0 bases and J by 5 bases; unmatched bases: 9. For the CDR3, the DNA is TGTGCCAGCAGCTTGGCTTATAGCGGGATGGAGACCGGGGAGCTGTTTTTT. It encodes CASSLAYSGMETGELFF.

This clone came up once. This sample also contains other DNA sequences that code for the same CDR3. This chain connects TRBV4-3 to TRBJ1-2; no reliable D call. CDR1 and CDR2 from the germline V gene are LGHNA and YSLEER. CDR3 length: 15 residues. Trimming took 1 base from V and 2 from J, leaving 11 bases between them. Here the CDR3 reads CASSQVTGGNYGYTF. The CDR3, as DNA: TGCGCCAGCAGCCAAGTAACGGGCGGGAACTATGGCTACACCTTC.

The chain links TRBV5-1 to TRBJ2-1, with TRBD2 matching 8 bases. The CDR3 contains 15 residues. After removal of 4 bases from V and 2 bases from J, the junction contained 5 bases not matched to a gene. The germline V gene encodes CDR1 SGHRS and CDR2 YFSETQ. The CDR3 is CASSPGGPAYNEQFF. DNA of the CDR3: TGCGCCAGCAGCCCGGGAGGGCCGGCCTACAATGAGCAGTTCTTC.

This clone was detected only once. This sequence joins TRBV5-4 and TRBJ2-7, with TRBD1 as a possible D gene (5 bases). The germline CDR1 and CDR2 sequences are SGHNT and YYREEE (reference sequence). V lost 4 bases to trimming and J lost 6 bases, with 14 bases between them. CDR3 length equals 13 residues. The CDR3 DNA sequence: TGTGCCAGCAGCGCGGACGAAAGGGGCGAGCAGTACTTC. The encoded protein is CASSADERGEQYF.

The V gene is TRBV6-5, the J gene TRBJ2-7, with D perhaps being TRBD1 or TRBD2 (5 bases each). Trimming shortened V by 6 bases and J by 2 bases, and 17 bases separated the two germline ends. CDR3 size: 15 residues. CDR1 and CDR2 from the germline V gene are MNHEY and SVGAGI. CDR3 nucleotides: TGTGCCAGCAGGGGGGTTGGGAGCCTTGCCTACGAGCAGTACTTC. Translation gives CASRGVGSLAYEQYF.

As for this clone: Sequence at one end of the junction differs from germline and may be a read error. This rearrangement joins TRBV7-2 to TRBJ2-7; D not resolved. Germline assignment: CDR1 SGHTA and CDR2 FQGNSA. CDR3 length: 14 residues. The CDR3 loop reads CATSWWAAAYEQYF. The CDR3 nucleotides are TGTGCCACCAGCTGGTGGGCGGCGGCCTACGAGCAGTACTTC.

The V and J genes are TRBV2 and TRBJ1-1; D gene ambiguous. The CDR3 length is 10 residues. The germline V gene has CDR1 SNHLY and CDR2 FYNNEI. The V end lost 7 bases, the J end lost 10 bases, and 10 bases lay between the germline ends. The CDR3 sequence: CASTLEVAFF. The DNA of the CDR3 is TGTGCCAGCACCCTCGAGGTAGCTTTCTTT.

The V gene is TRBV6-5, the J gene TRBJ2-7; TRBD2 matches at 9 bases. Looked up from germline, CDR1 is MNHEY and CDR2 is SVGAGI. The CDR3 covers 12 residues. V shed 8 bases and J 6 bases; nucleotides not matched to a gene: 5. CDR3 region: CASGSGSGEQYF. The CDR3 region has the DNA TGTGCCAGCGGTAGCGGGAGTGGCGAGCAGTACTTC.

V usage is TRBV29-1 and J usage is TRBJ2-3; D remains unclear. This CDR3 spans 14 amino acids. CDR1 SQVTM and CDR2 ANQGSEA come from the germline V gene. Between the trimmed V and J ends, which lost 2 bases and 1 base, there was a span of 10 bases. CDR3 loop: CSVETKWGTDTQYF. In DNA, the CDR3 is TGCAGCGTTGAAACAAAGTGGGGCACAGATACGCAGTATTTT.

Here the CDR3 reads CASSGGRDYNEQFF. The CDR3, as DNA: TGTGCCAGCAGCGGGGGAAGGGATTACAATGAGCAGTTCTTC. This chain connects TRBV9 to TRBJ2-1; D is undetermined. Trimming shortened V by 3 bases and J by 4 bases, and 11 bases separated the two germline ends. The germline gives CDR1 SGDLS, CDR2 YYNGEE. There are 14 residues in the CDR3.

The chain carries TRBV5-1 and TRBJ2-7, with TRBD1 matching 9 bases. The V gene's germline CDR1 is SGHRS and CDR2 YFSETQ. This CDR3 is 16 amino acids long. The V segment lost 4 bases and the J segment 1 base; nucleotides outside the gene matches: 9. CDR3 bases: TGCGCCAGCAGCCCGTCACCGACAGGGGGATCCTACGAGCAGTACTTC. Its translation: CASSPSPTGGSYEQYF.

The rearrangement joins TRBV5-6 to TRBJ1-5, with 8 bases identical to TRBD1. The trim removed 4 bases at V and 2 bases at J, leaving 8 bases unmatched. Germline V CDR1 and CDR2: SGHDT, YYEEEE. This CDR3 has 16 residues. CDR3 protein: CASSTGQGVGNQPQHF. In nucleotides, the CDR3 is TGTGCCAGCAGCACTGGACAGGGTGTTGGCAATCAGCCCCAGCATTTT.

The CDR3 nucleotides read TGCGCCAGCAGCCATCGAAGCGGGACTCCCTACAATGAGCAGTTCTTC. As protein: CASSHRSGTPYNEQFF. The V gene is TRBV4-1, the J gene TRBJ2-1; 7 bases align to TRBD2. V shed 3 bases, J shed 2 bases, and the junction held 7 bases outside the gene matches. The CDR3 covers 16 residues. Germline assignment: CDR1 MGHRA and CDR2 YSYEKL.

J is TRBJ2-7 and V is TRBV19; the D gene is possibly TRBD2 (5 bases). Germline V lookup: CDR1 LNHDA, CDR2 SQIVND (reference sequence). Trimming pared 7 bases from V and 0 bases from J, leaving 16 bases between. The CDR3 contains 15 residues. The CDR3 spells CASIDTGGNSYEQYF. The CDR3, as DNA: TGTGCCAGTATCGACACTGGAGGCAACTCCTACGAGCAGTACTTC.